These T cell receptor beta chains were read from a single sample in a study of response to subunit inactivated influenza vaccine. TCRdb redid the calling of the RT-PCR reads with MiXCR, one entry per CDR3 protein. Altogether roughly 760,000 distinct CDR3 sequences are present, 20% to 25% being singletons, with the ten largest covering about 9.4%. The sample here was PBMCs from blood, taken about 5 days after vaccination. Receptors were obtained from a man between 45 and 60 years old who received an inactivated influenza vaccine. Both conserved end residues are part of each CDR3. Each record gives: V gene, J gene, clone size, D gene, CDR3 DNA, CDR3 protein. D genes are given only for firm matches. Where a row states a size, it is once, few, many or the class of an expanded clone; other rows omit it.

v_gene: TRBV20-1
j_gene: TRBJ1-1
abundance: .
d_gene: .
CDR3nt: TGCAGTGCTAGAGAATTTGGGTTCACTGAAGCTTTCTTT
CDR3aa: CSAREFGFTEAFF

v_gene: TRBV5-1
j_gene: TRBJ2-1
abundance: few
d_gene: TRBD2
CDR3nt: TGCGCCAGCAGCTTGGGCGGGAGTATGAACAATGAGCAGTTCTTC
CDR3aa: CASSLGGSMNNEQFF

v_gene: TRBV20-1
j_gene: TRBJ2-3
abundance: .
d_gene: TRBD1
CDR3nt: TGCAGTGCCCAAAGCACGGGACAGCTCACAGATACGCAGTATTTT
CDR3aa: CSAQSTGQLTDTQYF

v_gene: TRBV15
j_gene: TRBJ2-3
abundance: few
d_gene: TRBD2
CDR3nt: TGTGCCACCGCACCGGTGCGGGGGGGACAAGTCACGCAGTATTTT
CDR3aa: CATAPVRGGQVTQYF

v_gene: TRBV11-2
j_gene: TRBJ2-3
abundance: .
d_gene: TRBD2
CDR3nt: TGTGCCAGCAGCTTAGATGGAGCGGGACGATTCACAGATACGCAGTATTTT
CDR3aa: CASSLDGAGRFTDTQYF

v_gene: TRBV7-2
j_gene: TRBJ2-5
abundance: .
d_gene: TRBD1
CDR3nt: TGTGCCAGCAGCTACACAGGGGGCAGGCAGACCCAGTACTTC
CDR3aa: CASSYTGGRQTQYF

v_gene: TRBV29-1
j_gene: TRBJ2-7
abundance: .
d_gene: TRBD1
CDR3nt: TGCAGCGTAGCAGGACAGGGTAGCTCCTACGAGCAGTACTTC
CDR3aa: CSVAGQGSSYEQYF

v_gene: TRBV4-1
j_gene: TRBJ2-5
abundance: .
d_gene: TRBD2
CDR3nt: TGCGCCAGCAGCCAGGGGAGGAGCGGGGGGGAAGAGACCCAGTACTTC
CDR3aa: CASSQGRSGGEETQYF

v_gene: TRBV4-1
j_gene: TRBJ2-7
abundance: few
d_gene: TRBD1
CDR3nt: TGCGCCAGCAGTCCTTTTCCGGGACAGGACTCCTACGAGCAGTACTTC
CDR3aa: CASSPFPGQDSYEQYF

v_gene: TRBV10-3
j_gene: TRBJ2-7
abundance: many
d_gene: TRBD1
CDR3nt: TGTGCCATCAGATCCGGGACAGAAGAGCAGTACTTC
CDR3aa: CAIRSGTEEQYF

v_gene: TRBV6-5
j_gene: TRBJ1-2
abundance: few
d_gene: .
CDR3nt: TGTGCCAGCAGTTCGGCGTCAGGGTTTGGCTACACCTTC
CDR3aa: CASSSASGFGYTF

v_gene: TRBV28
j_gene: TRBJ2-7
abundance: .
d_gene: TRBD1
CDR3nt: TGTGCCAGCAGATCCGGGACAGGGGTCGACTACGAGCAGTACTTC
CDR3aa: CASRSGTGVDYEQYF

v_gene: TRBV7-2
j_gene: TRBJ2-7
abundance: .
d_gene: .
CDR3nt: TGTGCCAGCAGCCAAGGCTATGGGGGCTGGTGGGAGCAGTACTTC
CDR3aa: CASSQGYGGWWEQYF

v_gene: TRBV27
j_gene: TRBJ2-2
abundance: .
d_gene: TRBD1
CDR3nt: TGTGCCAGCAGTTCTCAGACAGGGGGGTCGACCGGGGAGCTGTTTTTT
CDR3aa: CASSSQTGGSTGELFF

v_gene: TRBV27
j_gene: TRBJ2-7
abundance: .
d_gene: .
CDR3nt: TGTGCCAGCAGTCCCTACCGGGACACGAGCTACGAGCAGTACTTC
CDR3aa: CASSPYRDTSYEQYF

v_gene: TRBV5-1
j_gene: TRBJ2-7
abundance: .
d_gene: TRBD1
CDR3nt: TGCGCCAGCAGCTTGGCCGGGACAGAGGCCTACGAGCAGTACTTC
CDR3aa: CASSLAGTEAYEQYF

v_gene: TRBV3-1
j_gene: TRBJ2-7
abundance: few
d_gene: .
CDR3nt: TGTGCCAGCAGCCACGGGGTAAAAGGCTACGAGCAGTACTTC
CDR3aa: CASSHGVKGYEQYF

v_gene: TRBV27
j_gene: TRBJ2-1
abundance: few
d_gene: TRBD2
CDR3nt: TGTGCCAGCAGTTTGACCCTAGCGGGAGGCCACAATGAGCAGTTCTTC
CDR3aa: CASSLTLAGGHNEQFF

v_gene: TRBV7-8
j_gene: TRBJ2-7
abundance: once
d_gene: .
CDR3nt: TGTGCCAGCAGCCCCCTGGGGTCGGGTTACGAGCAGTACTTC
CDR3aa: CASSPLGSGYEQYF

v_gene: TRBV20-1
j_gene: TRBJ2-3
abundance: .
d_gene: .
CDR3nt: TGCAGTGCTATACGGGACACCAGCACAGATACGCAGTATTTT
CDR3aa: CSAIRDTSTDTQYF

v_gene: TRBV10-3
j_gene: TRBJ2-7
abundance: many
d_gene: TRBD1
CDR3nt: TGTGCCATCAGCGTCTCGGGACAGAACTACGAGCAGTACTTC
CDR3aa: CAISVSGQNYEQYF

v_gene: TRBV12-3/TRBV12-4
j_gene: TRBJ1-2
abundance: many
d_gene: TRBD1
CDR3nt: TGTGCCAGCAGTTTAGCAGGGGGCGGCTATGGCTACACCTTC
CDR3aa: CASSLAGGGYGYTF

v_gene: TRBV6-2/TRBV6-3
j_gene: TRBJ2-2
abundance: .
d_gene: .
CDR3nt: TGTGCCAGCAGCAGGACACTAGGCTCAAACACCGGGGAGCTGTTTTTT
CDR3aa: CASSRTLGSNTGELFF

v_gene: TRBV11-2
j_gene: TRBJ2-7
abundance: few
d_gene: TRBD1
CDR3nt: TGTGCCAGCGTAAGGACAGGGACCTACGAGCAGTACTTC
CDR3aa: CASVRTGTYEQYF

v_gene: TRBV6-5
j_gene: TRBJ2-5
abundance: .
d_gene: .
CDR3nt: TGTGCCAGCAGTTACTCGAGGGGATTATACCAAGAGACCCAGTACTTC
CDR3aa: CASSYSRGLYQETQYF

v_gene: TRBV20-1
j_gene: TRBJ2-1
abundance: many
d_gene: .
CDR3nt: TGCAGTGCTAGAGATCCCAGGGGTCGAGGGGATGAGCAGTTCTTC
CDR3aa: CSARDPRGRGDEQFF

v_gene: TRBV18
j_gene: TRBJ2-7
abundance: .
d_gene: TRBD1
CDR3nt: TGTGCCAGCTCACCACCGGTTGGGACAGCCCAGTACGAGCAGTACTTC
CDR3aa: CASSPPVGTAQYEQYF

v_gene: TRBV20-1
j_gene: TRBJ2-7
abundance: few
d_gene: .
CDR3nt: TGCAGTGCTAGACGGGGGATGGGGTCATACTACGAGCAGTACTTC
CDR3aa: CSARRGMGSYYEQYF

v_gene: TRBV20-1
j_gene: TRBJ1-5
abundance: .
d_gene: TRBD1
CDR3nt: TGCAGTGCTAGTCCGGGAGGGGGCCATCAGCCCCAGCATTTT
CDR3aa: CSASPGGGHQPQHF

v_gene: TRBV20-1
j_gene: TRBJ2-4
abundance: few
d_gene: TRBD1
CDR3nt: TGCAGTGCAGGGGGACAGGGGGGAGCCAAAAACATTCAGTACTTC
CDR3aa: CSAGGQGGAKNIQYF

v_gene: TRBV20-1
j_gene: TRBJ2-7
abundance: .
d_gene: .
CDR3nt: TGCAGTGCTATCGACGCCTACGAGCAGTACTTC
CDR3aa: CSAIDAYEQYF

v_gene: TRBV10-3
j_gene: TRBJ1-5
abundance: .
d_gene: .
CDR3nt: TGTGCCATCAGTGAGGGAACAGAGGGCAATCAGCCCCAGCATTTT
CDR3aa: CAISEGTEGNQPQHF

v_gene: TRBV12-3/TRBV12-4
j_gene: TRBJ1-5
abundance: few
d_gene: TRBD1
CDR3nt: TGTGCCAGCAGCCGAACAGGGGGCAGGCAGCCCCAGCATTTT
CDR3aa: CASSRTGGRQPQHF

v_gene: TRBV12-3/TRBV12-4
j_gene: TRBJ2-6
abundance: many
d_gene: TRBD1
CDR3nt: TGTGCCAGCAGTCCGGGACAGGGGAATCCTGGGGCCAACGTCCTGACTTTC
CDR3aa: CASSPGQGNPGANVLTF

v_gene: TRBV5-1
j_gene: TRBJ2-2
abundance: few
d_gene: .
CDR3nt: TGCGCCAGCAGCTTGCGAGTGGCGGGTAACACCGGGGAGCTGTTTTTT
CDR3aa: CASSLRVAGNTGELFF

v_gene: TRBV27
j_gene: TRBJ2-7
abundance: few
d_gene: .
CDR3nt: TGTGCCAGCAGTTTATCGCCGGACATATCCTACGAGCAGTACTTC
CDR3aa: CASSLSPDISYEQYF

v_gene: TRBV7-2
j_gene: TRBJ2-4
abundance: .
d_gene: .
CDR3nt: TGTGCCAGCAGCCAGGGGCGGGTTCAGTACTTC
CDR3aa: CASSQGRVQYF

v_gene: TRBV7-9
j_gene: TRBJ2-3
abundance: .
d_gene: .
CDR3nt: TGTGCCAGCAGCCTTCGGGGGAAGGGGTCAGATACCCAGTATTTT
CDR3aa: CASSLRGKGSDTQYF

v_gene: TRBV20-1
j_gene: TRBJ2-7
abundance: once
d_gene: .
CDR3nt: TGCAGTGCTAGAGGGGGGCGTACCTACGAGCAGTACTTC
CDR3aa: CSARGGRTYEQYF

v_gene: TRBV12-3/TRBV12-4
j_gene: TRBJ2-7
abundance: few
d_gene: .
CDR3nt: TGTGCCAGCAGTTTTTTAACCCCCGGCGGCTACGAGCAGTACTTC
CDR3aa: CASSFLTPGGYEQYF

v_gene: TRBV10-3
j_gene: TRBJ2-1
abundance: .
d_gene: TRBD2
CDR3nt: TGTGCCATCAGTCCTATGACTAATAGCGGGGGTTACAATGAGCAGTTCTTC
CDR3aa: CAISPMTNSGGYNEQFF

v_gene: TRBV4-3
j_gene: TRBJ2-1
abundance: few
d_gene: TRBD2
CDR3nt: TGCGCCAGCAGCCGTCAGGGCGGGAGTGGGCACAATGAGCAGTTCTTC
CDR3aa: CASSRQGGSGHNEQFF

v_gene: TRBV7-6
j_gene: TRBJ2-2
abundance: .
d_gene: .
CDR3nt: TGTGCCAGCAGCTTAGATCTAAGGGGAGCGAACACCGGGGAGCTGTTTTTT
CDR3aa: CASSLDLRGANTGELFF

v_gene: TRBV3-1
j_gene: TRBJ1-1
abundance: few
d_gene: .
CDR3nt: TGTGCCAGCAGCCTCCCTTCGGGGAACACTGAAGCTTTCTTT
CDR3aa: CASSLPSGNTEAFF

v_gene: TRBV9
j_gene: TRBJ2-3
abundance: .
d_gene: TRBD2
CDR3nt: TGTGCCAGCAGCGACTCACTAGCGGGCACAGATACGCAGTATTTT
CDR3aa: CASSDSLAGTDTQYF

v_gene: TRBV12-3/TRBV12-4
j_gene: TRBJ2-2
abundance: few
d_gene: .
CDR3nt: TGTGCCAGCAGTTTAATGGCCACCGGGGAGCTGTTTTTT
CDR3aa: CASSLMATGELFF

v_gene: TRBV10-3
j_gene: TRBJ2-1
abundance: few
d_gene: .
CDR3nt: TGTGCCATCAGTGAGTTATCCCGAACCATTTACAATGAGCAGTTCTTC
CDR3aa: CAISELSRTIYNEQFF

v_gene: TRBV30
j_gene: TRBJ2-1
abundance: .
d_gene: .
CDR3nt: TGTGCCTGGACCGACGGTGGCAATGAGCAGTTCTTC
CDR3aa: CAWTDGGNEQFF

v_gene: TRBV7-2
j_gene: TRBJ1-2
abundance: few
d_gene: .
CDR3nt: TGTGCCAGCAGCTCGGGATCGTTTTATGGCTACACCTTC
CDR3aa: CASSSGSFYGYTF

v_gene: TRBV5-1
j_gene: TRBJ2-3
abundance: .
d_gene: .
CDR3nt: TGCGCCAGCAGCCCGGAGGTCACAGTAAGAGATACGCAGTATTTT
CDR3aa: CASSPEVTVRDTQYF

v_gene: TRBV20-1
j_gene: TRBJ2-5
abundance: .
d_gene: .
CDR3nt: TGCAGTGCTAGACAGACTAGTCAAGAGACCCAGTACTTC
CDR3aa: CSARQTSQETQYF

v_gene: TRBV5-1
j_gene: TRBJ2-7
abundance: .
d_gene: .
CDR3nt: TGCGCCAGCAGCTTGGAAGGGCAGCTCTCCTACGAGCAGTACTTC
CDR3aa: CASSLEGQLSYEQYF

v_gene: TRBV27
j_gene: TRBJ1-1
abundance: .
d_gene: .
CDR3nt: TGTGCCAGCAGGATTATATCGACAGGGAACACTGAAGCTTTCTTT
CDR3aa: CASRIISTGNTEAFF

v_gene: TRBV24-1
j_gene: TRBJ2-2
abundance: few
d_gene: TRBD1
CDR3nt: TGTGCCACCAGTGAGCCTGGGACAGGCACCGGGGAGCTGTTTTTT
CDR3aa: CATSEPGTGTGELFF

v_gene: TRBV5-1
j_gene: TRBJ2-1
abundance: few
d_gene: .
CDR3nt: TGCGCCAGCAGCGATCTAAGCCTGGATGAGCAGTTCTTC
CDR3aa: CASSDLSLDEQFF